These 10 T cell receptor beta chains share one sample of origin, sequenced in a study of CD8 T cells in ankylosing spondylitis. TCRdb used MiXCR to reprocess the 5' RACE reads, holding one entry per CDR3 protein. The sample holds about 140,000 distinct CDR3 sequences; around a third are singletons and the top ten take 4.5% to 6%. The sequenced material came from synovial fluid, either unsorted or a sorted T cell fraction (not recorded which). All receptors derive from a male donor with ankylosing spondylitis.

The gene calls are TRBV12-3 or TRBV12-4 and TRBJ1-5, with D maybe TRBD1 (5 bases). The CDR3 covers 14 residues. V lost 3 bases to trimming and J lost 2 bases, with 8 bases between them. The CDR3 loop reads CASSLGVGNQPQHF. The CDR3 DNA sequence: TGTGCCAGCAGTTTGGGGGTTGGCAATCAGCCCCAGCATTTT.

The CDR3 reads CASSSGLTTYNEQFF. CDR3 nucleotide sequence: TGCGCCAGCAGCTCCGGACTTACTACCTACAATGAGCAGTTCTTC. The rearrangement uses TRBV5-1 and TRBJ2-1; D perhaps matches TRBD2 (5 bases). V dropped 3 bases and J dropped 2 bases, with 12 bases sitting between them. The CDR3 spans 15 residues. Germline V lookup: CDR1 SGHRS, CDR2 YFSETQ.

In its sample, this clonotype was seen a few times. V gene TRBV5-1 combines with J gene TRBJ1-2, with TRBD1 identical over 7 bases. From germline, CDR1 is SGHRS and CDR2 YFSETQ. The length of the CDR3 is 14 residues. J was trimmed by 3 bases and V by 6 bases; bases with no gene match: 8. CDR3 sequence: CASNSGGEYYGYTF. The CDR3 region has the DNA TGCGCCAGCAACTCAGGGGGAGAATACTATGGCTACACCTTC.

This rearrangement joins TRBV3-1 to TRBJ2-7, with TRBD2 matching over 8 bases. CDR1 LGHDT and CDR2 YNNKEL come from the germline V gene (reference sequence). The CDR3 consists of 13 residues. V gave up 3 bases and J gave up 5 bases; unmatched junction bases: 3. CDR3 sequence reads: CASSQRLAHEQYF. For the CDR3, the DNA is TGTGCCAGCAGCCAGAGACTAGCGCACGAGCAGTACTTC.

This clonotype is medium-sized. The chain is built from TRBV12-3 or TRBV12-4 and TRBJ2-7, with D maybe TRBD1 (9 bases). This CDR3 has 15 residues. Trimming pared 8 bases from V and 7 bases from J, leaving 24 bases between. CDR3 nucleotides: TGTGCCAGCGGGTTCCCGCGGGGGGACAGGGTGGAGCAGTACTTC. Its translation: CASGFPRGDRVEQYF.

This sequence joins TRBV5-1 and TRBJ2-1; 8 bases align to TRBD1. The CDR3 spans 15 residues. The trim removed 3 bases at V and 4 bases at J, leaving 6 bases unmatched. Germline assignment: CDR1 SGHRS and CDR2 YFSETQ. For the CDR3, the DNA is TGCGCCAGCAGCTCCGGACAGGGAGAGTACAATGAGCAGTTCTTC. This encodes CASSSGQGEYNEQFF.

The CDR3 DNA sequence: TGTGCCTGGAGTCCAACCCCGCACGAGCAGTACTTC. This sequence encodes CAWSPTPHEQYF. V usage is TRBV30 and J usage is TRBJ2-7; D gene ambiguous. The CDR3 is 12 amino acids. In germline, CDR1 is GTSNPN, CDR2 SVGIG (reference sequence). Trimming removed 2 bases at V and 5 bases at J, with 10 bases between.

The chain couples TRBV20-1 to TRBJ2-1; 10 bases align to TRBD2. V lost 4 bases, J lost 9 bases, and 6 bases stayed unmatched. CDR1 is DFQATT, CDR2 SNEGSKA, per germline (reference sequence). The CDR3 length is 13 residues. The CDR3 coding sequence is TGCAGTGCTAAACTAGCGGGACTAGTTGAGCAGTTCTTC. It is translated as CSAKLAGLVEQFF.

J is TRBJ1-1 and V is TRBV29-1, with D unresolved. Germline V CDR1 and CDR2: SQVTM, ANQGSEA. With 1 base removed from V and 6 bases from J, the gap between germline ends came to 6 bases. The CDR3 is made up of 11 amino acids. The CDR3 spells CSVEGSAEAFF. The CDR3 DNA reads TGCAGCGTTGAAGGGAGCGCTGAAGCTTTCTTT.

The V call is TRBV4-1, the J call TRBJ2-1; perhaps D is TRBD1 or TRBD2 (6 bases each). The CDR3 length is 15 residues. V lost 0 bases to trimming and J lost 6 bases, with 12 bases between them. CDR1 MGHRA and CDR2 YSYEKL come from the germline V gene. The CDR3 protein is CASSQDYRGLNEQFF. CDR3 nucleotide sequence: TGCGCCAGCAGCCAAGATTACCGGGGGCTCAATGAGCAGTTCTTC.